The sequence of this T cell receptor beta chain was determined in a study of CD8 T cells in Susac syndrome. RNA totalling roughly 0.45 to 1 ug underwent reverse transcription with random hexamers. The method of amplification for TCR beta CDR3 was immunoSEQ multiplex PCR, covering 54 Vbeta and 13 Jbeta. TCRdb re-derived calls from the immunoSEQ multiplex PCR reads in MiXCR, one entry per CDR3 protein. The sample carries about 400,000 distinct CDR3 sequences, 85% to 90% recorded once. Germline lookup yields CDR1 SGHAT and CDR2 FQNNGV. CDR3 length: 18 residues. V was trimmed by 4 bases and J by 4 bases, leaving 23 bases between them.

This chain joins TRBV11-2 and TRBJ1-3; TRBD1 might be the D (5 bases). The sequenced sample consisted of CD8+ T cells from PBMCs. This TCR was sampled from a human donor with multiple sclerosis. For the CDR3, the DNA is TGTGCCAGCAGCTCCCCTTTCGGGGGGGACTTTGTCGGAAACACCATATATTTT. The encoded protein is CASSSPFGGDFVGNTIYF.